This TCR beta chain was identified in a study of cytomegalovirus exposure and HLA in healthy donors. Points from the study as a whole: Testing in vitro showed three CMV-associated chains specific for CMV antigens. Under 20,000 TCR beta sequences were associated with HLA alleles at 0.05 false discovery rate in a later analysis.

The PCR contained 60 Vbeta and 13 Jbeta primers. Assay used: immunoSEQ multiplex PCR; TCRdb lists only in-frame clones, some missing. This table has approximately 200,000 clones, roughly 78% appearing once. Note on this clone: The antigen is not known.

Each of the donors was a healthy bone marrow donor. This CDR3 has 16 residues. Unmatched junction bases numbered 6, after V lost 4 bases and J lost 0 bases. In germline, CDR1 is SGHNT, CDR2 YYREEE (reference sequence). This clonotype was sampled from a girl aged 5 to 17 in good health and CMV-seropositive. The chain uses TRBV5-4 and TRBJ1-4; 7 bases match TRBD1. The sample consisted of PBMCs. The CDR3 sequence is CASSTDRRTTNEKLFF. In DNA form, the CDR3 reads TGTGCCAGCAGCACGGACAGGCGCACAACTAATGAAAAACTGTTTTTT.